These 20 T cell receptor beta chains were all obtained from the same sample, sequenced in a study of OX40 agonist ivuxolimab in advanced cancers. Only in-frame clones appear in the TCRdb table, and some are missing; sequencing was by immunoSEQ multiplex PCR. This table has some 49,000 clones, approximately 91% appearing once. The sequenced sample was CD4+ or CD8+ T cells sorted from blood, obtained in a trial of the OX40 agonist ivuxolimab. Every receptor here comes from an adult with an advanced solid tumor such as melanoma, head and neck, liver or kidney cancer.

This chain links TRBV28 with TRBJ1-4; 9 positions match TRBD1. The ends lost 6 bases at V and 13 bases at J; junction bases unmatched: 6. Germline CDR1 and CDR2: MDHEN and SYDVKM. CDR3 length: 12 residues. The CDR3 DNA follows: TGTGCCAGCAGATGGGGGACAGGGCGACTGTTTTTT. Translation gives CASRWGTGRLFF.

The V and J genes are TRBV12-5 and TRBJ1-5; unclear D gene. This CDR3 contains 16 residues. Germline CDR1 is LGHNT and CDR2 is FRNRAP. V dropped 0 bases and J dropped 4 bases, with 13 bases sitting between them. The CDR3: CASGLVEGQVNQPQHF. Here the CDR3 DNA reads TGTGCTAGTGGTTTGGTAGAAGGTCAGGTGAATCAGCCCCAGCATTTT.

This rearrangement joins TRBV11-3 to TRBJ1-2; the match to TRBD1 covers 9 bases. The CDR3 runs 18 residues. V dropped 6 bases and J dropped 1; count of bases not matched to a gene: 15. Germline V CDR1 and CDR2: SGHNT, YENEEA. CDR3 in DNA: TGTGCCAGCAGTATTATTCCGGGACAGGGAATTGGTAACTATGGCTACACCTTC. Amino acid sequence: CASSIIPGQGIGNYGYTF.

V is TRBV5-8 and J is TRBJ2-1; D not certain. V shed 2 bases and J shed 3 bases, with 6 bases lying between them. The CDR3 loop spans 13 amino acids. From germline, CDR1 is SGHTS and CDR2 YDEGEE. The CDR3 here is CASSLQLYNEQFF. The CDR3 DNA follows: TGTGCCAGCAGCTTACAGCTCTACAATGAGCAGTTCTTC. The full variable domain, its missing parts supplied by reference TRBV5-8 and TRBJ2-1, is EAGVTQSPTHLIKTRGQQATLRCSPISGHTSVYWYQQALGLGLQFLLWYDEGEERNRGNFPPRFSGRQFPNYSSELNVNALELEDSALYLCASSLQLYNEQFFGPGTRLTVL.

The J gene is TRBJ1-6, the V gene TRBV6-1, with no clear D. The V end lost 4 bases, the J end lost 7 bases, and 11 bases lay between the germline ends. The CDR3 totals 14 residues. Per the germline V gene, CDR1 is MNHNS and CDR2 is SASEGT. CDR3 sequence: CASSGVAGNSPLHF. The CDR3, as DNA: TGTGCCAGCAGTGGAGTAGCAGGAAATTCACCCCTCCACTTT.

The chain is built from TRBV6-1 and TRBJ2-7; perhaps D is TRBD1 or TRBD2 (5 bases each). Germline lookup yields CDR1 MNHNS and CDR2 SASEGT. V lost 5 bases, J lost 2 bases, and 10 bases lay in between. This CDR3 is 13 amino acids long. As DNA, the CDR3 is TGTGCCAGCAGTCCTAGGGGAGCCTACGAGCAGTACTTC. Translated, it gives CASSPRGAYEQYF.

This clone was detected a few times. The V gene is TRBV7-2, the J gene TRBJ2-7; 11 bases map to TRBD2. V shed 6 bases and J 0 bases; nucleotides not matched to a gene: 4. CDR3 length: 15 residues. Per the germline V gene, CDR1 is SGHTA and CDR2 is FQGNSA. CDR3 in amino acids: CASSRSGGASYEQYF. CDR3 sequence (DNA): TGTGCCAGCAGTCGTAGCGGGGGGGCCTCCTACGAGCAGTACTTC.

The V gene is TRBV4-1, the J gene TRBJ2-7; D possibly uses TRBD1 or TRBD2 (5 bases each). This CDR3 is 16 amino acids long. Germline V gene data show CDR1 as MGHRA and CDR2 as YSYEKL. Trimming took 4 bases from V and 0 from J, leaving 16 bases between them. DNA for the CDR3: TGCGCCAGCAGCCGACTTGAGGGGTATGGCTCCTACGAGCAGTACTTC. This translates into CASSRLEGYGSYEQYF.

This clone was counted ten times or more. The chain joins TRBV7-3 to TRBJ2-7; 8 nucleotides match TRBD1. Per the germline V gene, CDR1 is SGHTA and CDR2 is FQGTGA. The CDR3 spans 17 residues. The V and J ends lost 0 bases and 5 bases, in that order; junction bases with no gene match: 12. The CDR3 loop is CASSLTSAQGASNEQYF. The CDR3 coding sequence is TGTGCCAGCAGCTTAACGTCAGCGCAGGGGGCGTCGAACGAGCAGTACTTC. The complete variable domain, with remaining parts taken from reference TRBV7-3 and TRBJ2-7, reads GAGVSQTPSNKVTEKGKYVELRCDPISGHTALYWYRQSLGQGPEFLIYFQGTGAADDSGLPNDRFFAVRPEGSVSTLKIQRTERGDSAVYLCASSLTSAQGASNEQYFGPGTRLTVT.

The chain is built from TRBV2 and TRBJ2-7, with D perhaps TRBD1 (6 bases). The V and J ends lost 10 bases and 2 bases respectively, with 12 bases between them. The CDR3 consists of 12 residues. Germline lookup yields CDR1 SNHLY and CDR2 FYNNEI. The CDR3 DNA is TGTGCCATTCAGACAGGACCCTACGAGCAGTACTTC. This sequence encodes CAIQTGPYEQYF.

The CDR3 sequence is CATSRGELPLSAFF. Written as DNA, the CDR3 is TGTGCCACCAGCAGAGGCGAGCTCCCTTTGTCCGCTTTCTTT. This sequence joins TRBV15 and TRBJ1-1; D call uncertain. The CDR3 runs 14 residues. Per germline, CDR1 LNHNV and CDR2 YYDKDF (reference sequence). The V and J ends lost 1 base and 11 bases respectively, with 17 bases between them.

The genes are TRBV13 and TRBJ1-1, with a possible D match to TRBD1 (5 bases). V was trimmed by 8 bases and J by 2 bases, leaving 12 bases between them. This CDR3 has 13 residues. In germline, CDR1 is PRHDT, CDR2 FYEKMQ (reference sequence). This chain's CDR3 is CASGTGINTEAFF. The CDR3 DNA is TGTGCCAGCGGGACCGGTATAAACACTGAAGCTTTCTTT.

The chain couples TRBV7-9 to TRBJ2-3, with unresolved D. The CDR3 covers 13 residues. The germline CDR1 and CDR2 sequences are SEHNR and FQNEAQ (reference sequence). V lost 0 bases and J 5 bases, leaving 6 bases between the germline ends. CDR3 nucleotides: TGTGCCAGCAGCTTAGCGGAGAAAGATACGCAGTATTTT. It yields the protein CASSLAEKDTQYF. The whole variable domain, remainder taken from reference TRBV7-9 and TRBJ2-3, is DTGVSQNPRHKITKRGQNVTFRCDPISEHNRLYWYRQTLGQGPEFLTYFQNEAQLEKSRLLSDRFSAERPKGSFSTLEIQRTEQGDSAMYLCASSLAEKDTQYFGPGTRLTVL.

The CDR3 loop reads CASSLDVLAQSTDTQYF. CDR3 sequence (DNA): TGTGCCAGCAGCTTGGACGTACTAGCCCAAAGCACAGATACGCAGTATTTT. The V and J genes are TRBV5-6 and TRBJ2-3, with a tentative D call TRBD2 (6 bases). The V gene lost 0 bases and the J gene lost 0 bases, with 14 bases spanning the gap. CDR1 SGHDT and CDR2 YYEEEE come from the germline V gene. This CDR3 has 17 residues.

This clone has only one observation. The chain has TRBV5-1 and TRBJ2-7; 7 bases map to TRBD1. The V gene's germline CDR1 is SGHRS and CDR2 YFSETQ. V lost 2 bases, J lost 4 bases, and 9 bases stayed unmatched. The CDR3 covers 15 residues. The CDR3 DNA is TGCGCCAGCAGCTTCCCTGCTTCGGGACAGTACGAGCAGTACTTC. Its protein is CASSFPASGQYEQYF.

The chain carries TRBV27 and TRBJ2-3; D might be TRBD2 (5 bases). The CDR3 is made up of 21 amino acids. Per germline, CDR1 MNHEY and CDR2 SMNVEV (reference sequence). Trimming shortened V by 4 bases and J by 3 bases, and 32 bases separated the two germline ends. As DNA, the CDR3 is TGTGCCAGCAGTTCCTCTCCACAAAGGCGGGTACCGCGTTTGGATACAGATACGCAGTATTTT. This sequence encodes CASSSSPQRRVPRLDTDTQYF.

The J gene is TRBJ2-7, the V gene TRBV21-1; the table's D call of TRBD1 was not tested on the DNA. TRBV21-1 is described as a pseudogene. This CDR3 contains 15 residues. CDR3 in amino acids: CASSKGRDRAGEQYF. The CDR3 DNA is TGTGCCAGCAGCAAAGGAAGAGACAGGGCTGGCGAGCAGTACTTC.

Here the CDR3 DNA reads TGTGCCAGCTCACCGAGGGATAGGGCCGCTAATGAAAAACTGTTTTTT. It encodes CASSPRDRAANEKLFF. This chain uses TRBV18 with TRBJ1-4, with D uncertain. In germline, CDR1 is KGHSH, CDR2 LQKENI. The CDR3 totals 16 residues. V was cut by 3 bases and J by 3 bases, with 14 bases left in between. Based on the CDR3 plus reference TRBV18 and TRBJ1-4, the full variable domain is NAGVMQNPRHLVRRRGQEARLRCSPMKGHSHVYWYRQLPEEGLKFMVYLQKENIIDESGMPKERFSAEFPKEGPSILRIQQVVRGDSAAYFCASSPRDRAANEKLFFGSGTQLSVL.

The chain is built from TRBV12-5 and TRBJ2-7, with TRBD1 identical over 10 bases. Germline loops: CDR1 LGHNT, CDR2 FRNRAP. The CDR3 runs to 14 residues. The trim removed 6 bases at V and 2 bases at J, leaving 4 bases unmatched. CDR3 loop: CASGRQGAAYEQYF. The CDR3 bases are TGTGCTAGTGGGAGACAGGGGGCGGCCTACGAGCAGTACTTC.

V gene TRBV7-2 combines with J gene TRBJ2-2; the match to TRBD2 covers 11 bases. Trimming cost V 3 bases and J 7 bases; bases outside gene matches: 4. The CDR3 is 15 amino acids. Germline assignment: CDR1 SGHTA and CDR2 FQGNSA. CDR3: CASSFSGGAGGELFF. The CDR3 DNA sequence: TGTGCCAGCAGCTTTAGCGGGGGGGCTGGCGGGGAGCTGTTTTTT.